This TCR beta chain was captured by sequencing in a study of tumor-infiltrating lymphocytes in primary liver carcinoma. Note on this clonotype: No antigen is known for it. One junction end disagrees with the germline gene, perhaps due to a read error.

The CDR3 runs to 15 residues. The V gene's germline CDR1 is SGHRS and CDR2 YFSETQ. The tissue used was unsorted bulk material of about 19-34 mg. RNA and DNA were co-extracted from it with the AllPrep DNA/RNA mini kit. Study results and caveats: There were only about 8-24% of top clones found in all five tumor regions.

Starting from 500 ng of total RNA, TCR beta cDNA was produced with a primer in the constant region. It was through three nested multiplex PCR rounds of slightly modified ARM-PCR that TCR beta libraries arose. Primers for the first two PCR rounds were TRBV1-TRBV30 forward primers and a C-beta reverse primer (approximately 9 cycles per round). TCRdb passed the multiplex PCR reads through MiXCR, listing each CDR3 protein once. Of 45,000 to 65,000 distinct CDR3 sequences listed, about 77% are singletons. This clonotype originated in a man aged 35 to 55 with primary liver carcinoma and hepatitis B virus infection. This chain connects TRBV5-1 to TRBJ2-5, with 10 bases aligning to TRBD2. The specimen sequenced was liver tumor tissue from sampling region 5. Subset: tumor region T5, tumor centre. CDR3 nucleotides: TGCGCCAGCTCCGGACTAGCGGATTACCAAGAGACCAAGTACTTC. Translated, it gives CASSGLADYQETKYF.